These 26 T cell receptor beta chains originate from one sample sequenced in a study of blood T cell repertoires in COVID-19. Sequenced by immunoSEQ multiplex PCR; TCRdb stores in-frame clones only, minus some. Found here are hundreds of thousands of clones, 84% of them singletons; the top ten hold roughly 8.6%. Sequencing used peripheral blood. The origin of the receptors is a human donor in a cohort sampled during active COVID-19.

The chain combines TRBV3-1 (or the pseudogene TRBV3-2) with TRBJ2-3; D perhaps matches TRBD1 (5 bases). The length of the CDR3 is 15 residues. The V and J ends lost 2 bases and 0 bases respectively, with 9 bases between them. CDR1 and CDR2 (germline): LGHDT, YNNKEL (reference sequence). The CDR3 coding sequence is TGTGCCAGCAGCCAAAAGCAGGGCAGCACAGATACGCAGTATTTT. Protein: CASSQKQGSTDTQYF.

The chain carries TRBV28 and TRBJ2-5; 8 bases match TRBD1. The trim removed 4 bases at V and 4 bases at J, leaving 8 bases unmatched. The length of the CDR3 is 15 residues. Germline V lookup: CDR1 MDHEN, CDR2 SYDVKM. The CDR3 nucleotides are TGTGCCAGCAGTTCCCCGACAGGGGCGGGAGAGACCCAGTACTTC. Protein: CASSSPTGAGETQYF.

The chain links TRBV5-8 to TRBJ2-7; perhaps TRBD1 as D (6 bases). V was clipped by 10 bases and J by 3 bases, with 11 bases between them. The germline CDR1 and CDR2 sequences are SGHTS and YDEGEE. The CDR3 covers 11 residues. The CDR3 sequence: CADRLYYEQYF. CDR3 nucleotides: TGTGCCGACAGGCTTTACTACGAGCAGTACTTC.

The chain recombines TRBV13 with TRBJ1-4; 9 positions agree with TRBD1. V lost 6 bases to trimming and J lost 8 bases; unmatched junction nucleotides: 10. Germline assignment: CDR1 PRHDT and CDR2 FYEKMQ (reference sequence). CDR3 size: 15 residues. CDR3 DNA sequence: TGTGCCAGCAGTTATTCCGGGACAGGGAGGGAAAAACTGTTTTTT. Protein: CASSYSGTGREKLFF.

This chain links TRBV11-2 with TRBJ1-1; weak D call: TRBD1 (6 bases). CDR1 and CDR2 from the germline V gene are SGHAT and FQNNGV. The CDR3 totals 13 residues. Trimming stripped 1 base from V and 7 bases from J, with 10 bases between. CDR3 sequence (DNA): TGTGCCAGCAGCTTAGGGACAGAGTTTGAAGCTTTCTTT. It specifies CASSLGTEFEAFF.

In regard to this clone: Distinct nucleotide sequences in the sample also encode this CDR3. This sequence joins TRBV6-5 and TRBJ1-5; tentative D call: TRBD1 (5 bases). The CDR3 totals 15 residues. The V gene's germline CDR1 is MNHEY and CDR2 SVGAGI. Trimming removed 0 bases from V and 2 bases from J, with 8 bases in between. CDR3 sequence reads: CASSYSGGGNQPQHF. The DNA of the CDR3 is TGTGCCAGCAGTTACTCGGGGGGTGGCAATCAGCCCCAGCATTTT.

The CDR3 DNA reads as TGTGCCACCAGTGACGGAACAGGGAACCCCTACAATGAGCAGTTCTTC. It yields the protein CATSDGTGNPYNEQFF. The chain employs TRBV24-1 and TRBJ2-1, with D perhaps TRBD1 (6 bases). This CDR3 spans 16 amino acids. V lost 4 bases to trimming and J lost 2 bases, with 14 bases between them. Germline V gives CDR1 KGHDR, CDR2 SFDVKD.

The rearrangement links TRBV19 to TRBJ1-2; 7 positions match TRBD1. This CDR3 is built from 13 residues. With 9 bases clipped from V and 0 bases from J, the junction kept 4 bases outside the gene matches. CDR1 and CDR2 (germline): LNHDA, SQIVND (reference sequence). This chain's CDR3 is CASRTGTNYGYTF. CDR3 sequence (DNA): TGTGCCAGCAGGACAGGTACTAACTATGGCTACACCTTC.

The J gene is TRBJ1-1, the V gene TRBV3-1 (or the pseudogene TRBV3-2); D gene unclear. V gave up 0 bases and J gave up 3 bases, with 14 bases separating them. The CDR3 is made up of 16 amino acids. Germline V gene lookup returns CDR1 LGHDT and CDR2 YNNKEL (reference sequence). The CDR3 is CASSQDAGGTDTEAFF. The CDR3 DNA reads TGTGCCAGCAGCCAAGACGCGGGAGGTACGGACACTGAAGCTTTCTTT.

The chain recombines TRBV6-5 with TRBJ1-5; TRBD1 matches at 7 bases. The V gene's germline CDR1 is MNHEY and CDR2 SVGAGI. The CDR3 has 15 residues. J was trimmed by 3 bases and V by 6 bases; bases with no gene match: 8. In nucleotides, the CDR3 is TGTGCCAGCAGGGTCGACAGGGCCCCCAATCAGCCCCAGCATTTT. Residues: CASRVDRAPNQPQHF.

The V and J genes are TRBV28 and TRBJ2-5; D is undetermined. The V gene's germline CDR1 is MDHEN and CDR2 SYDVKM. The germline V and J ends were trimmed by 4 bases and 7 bases, with 7 bases remaining between them. The CDR3 covers 11 residues. In DNA form, the CDR3 reads TGTGCCAGCAGTTCCTCTCGGACCCAGTACTTC. This encodes CASSSSRTQYF. The variable domain in full, with the rest retrieved from reference TRBV28 and TRBJ2-5, is DVKVTQSSRYLVKRTGEKVFLECVQDMDHENMFWYRQDPGLGLRLIYFSYDVKMKEKGDIPEGYSVSREKKERFSLILESASTNQTSMYLCASSSSRTQYFGPGTRLLVL.

The chain employs TRBV3-1 (or the pseudogene TRBV3-2) and TRBJ1-4; the D is unclear. The CDR3 extends over 12 amino acids. Trimming cost V 8 bases and J 8 bases, with 12 bases left between them. Germline V lookup: CDR1 LGHDT, CDR2 YNNKEL (reference sequence). The CDR3 sequence: CASSRTGEKLFF. The CDR3 nucleotides read TGTGCCAGCTCCCGGACGGGGGAAAAACTGTTTTTT.

This clone was detected only a few times. This chain joins TRBV10-2 and TRBJ1-1; tentatively, D is TRBD1 (5 bases). Trimming shortened V by 5 bases and J by 6 bases, and 13 bases separated the two germline ends. Germline V lookup: CDR1 WSHSY, CDR2 SAAADI. The CDR3 has 13 residues. The CDR3 DNA is TGCGCCAGCAGTATGGGGGGGTTGGCTGAAGCTTTCTTT. It specifies CASSMGGLAEAFF.

Worth noting for this clone: The sample has other DNA sequences that encode this CDR3 too. The CDR3 region has the DNA TGTGCCAGCAGTGAGCAACGAGCGAACACTGAAGCTTTCTTT. It is translated as CASSEQRANTEAFF. This chain joins TRBV2 and TRBJ1-1; D remains ambiguous. The CDR3 runs 14 residues. Germline values: CDR1 SNHLY, CDR2 FYNNEI. V was cut by 3 bases and J by 1 base, with 9 bases left in between.

The CDR3 DNA sequence: TGCGCCAGCAGCTTGGTTGGTAGCGCGAACACCGGGGAGCTGTTTTTT. Protein sequence: CASSLVGSANTGELFF. The V call is TRBV5-1, the J call TRBJ2-2; tentative D call: TRBD2 (5 bases). Germline V gene lookup returns CDR1 SGHRS and CDR2 YFSETQ. V lost 0 bases and J 0 bases, leaving 9 bases between the germline ends. The CDR3 sequence is 16 residues long.

The chain employs TRBV21-1 and TRBJ1-4; TRBD1 is the table's D call, not checked against the DNA. TRBV21-1 is labeled a pseudogene. The CDR3 length is 16 residues. CDR3: CASSFLGKGIGEKLFF. The CDR3 bases are TGTGCCAGCAGCTTTTTGGGGAAGGGGATAGGTGAAAAACTGTTTTTT.

The gene calls are TRBV13 and TRBJ2-7, with TRBD1 matching over 10 bases. Losses at the gene ends were 5 bases for V and 4 bases for J; bases not matched to a gene: 8. The CDR3 sequence is 15 residues long. CDR1 is PRHDT, CDR2 FYEKMQ, per germline (reference sequence). CDR3 protein: CASSPRRTGGYEQYF. Written as DNA, the CDR3 is TGTGCCAGCAGCCCACGACGGACAGGGGGGTACGAGCAGTACTTC.

The chain links TRBV27 to TRBJ2-1; 14 bases align to TRBD2. Germline V gene sequence: CDR1 MNHEY, CDR2 SMNVEV (reference sequence). V lost 6 bases and J lost 7; bases outside the gene matches: 11. There are 17 residues in the CDR3. This CDR3 is CASSHPRLAGGVNEQFF. The CDR3 DNA sequence: TGTGCCAGCAGCCATCCCCGACTAGCGGGGGGGGTAAATGAGCAGTTCTTC.

The CDR3 here is CASSHPRTTGTTELFF. The CDR3 DNA is TGCGCCAGCAGCCATCCCAGGACTACCGGGACTACGGAGCTGTTTTTT. The V call is TRBV4-1, the J call TRBJ2-2, with 7 bases fitting TRBD2. From germline, CDR1 is MGHRA and CDR2 YSYEKL. The J segment lost 10 bases and the V segment lost 3 bases, leaving 14 bases of the junction unmatched. The CDR3 has 16 residues.

Here the CDR3 DNA reads TGTGCCAGCATTCCCCGACAGGGGGTGGAAGCTTTCTTT. Protein product: CASIPRQGVEAFF. The chain combines TRBV12-3 or TRBV12-4 with TRBJ1-1; 9 bases agree with TRBD1. V gave up 7 bases and J gave up 8 bases; unmatched junction bases: 8. This CDR3 has 13 amino acids.

This sequence joins TRBV18 and TRBJ1-1; D not resolved. Per germline, CDR1 KGHSH and CDR2 LQKENI. V shed 3 bases and J shed 1 base, with 12 bases lying between them. The CDR3 sequence is 15 residues long. CDR3 amino acids: CASSPQAARNTEAFF. The CDR3 nucleotides read TGTGCCAGCTCACCGCAGGCCGCAAGGAACACTGAAGCTTTCTTT.

This sequence joins TRBV7-9 and TRBJ2-3; D remains unclear. This CDR3 contains 16 residues. In germline, CDR1 is SEHNR, CDR2 FQNEAQ (reference sequence). The V end lost 5 bases, the J end lost 0 bases, and 15 bases lay between the germline ends. CDR3 DNA: TGTGCCAGCAGCGCCCCAGAACCCTCTAGCACAGATACGCAGTATTTT. Protein sequence: CASSAPEPSSTDTQYF.

The chain uses TRBV5-1 and TRBJ2-3, with 9 bases matching TRBD2. The V and J ends lost 0 bases and 6 bases, in that order; junction bases with no gene match: 5. Germline-derived CDR1 and CDR2 are SGHRS and YFSETQ. CDR3 length: 15 residues. The CDR3 DNA reads as TGCGCCAGCAGCTTGGCCGACCTAGCGGGGGATACGCAGTATTTT. This sequence encodes CASSLADLAGDTQYF.

The V and J genes are TRBV7-8 and TRBJ2-1; D not certain. Trimming removed 3 bases from V and 0 bases from J, with 6 bases in between. This CDR3 has 14 amino acids. Germline V gene data show CDR1 as SGHVS and CDR2 as FQNEAQ. CDR3 sequence reads: CASSFFSSYNEQFF. DNA of the CDR3: TGTGCCAGCAGCTTCTTCAGCTCCTACAATGAGCAGTTCTTC.

The V gene is TRBV13, the J gene TRBJ2-7; 8 bases align to TRBD2. The CDR3 runs to 14 residues. With 1 base clipped from V and 4 bases from J, the junction kept 3 bases outside the gene matches. Per the germline V gene, CDR1 is PRHDT and CDR2 is FYEKMQ (reference sequence). The CDR3: CASSLAGGVYEQYF. The CDR3, as DNA: TGTGCCAGCAGCTTAGCGGGAGGGGTTTACGAGCAGTACTTC.

This chain connects TRBV6-5 to TRBJ1-1; D unclear. With 7 bases removed from V and 0 bases from J, the gap between germline ends came to 12 bases. Germline V gives CDR1 MNHEY, CDR2 SVGAGI. This CDR3 is 14 amino acids long. CDR3: CASTQDSMNTEAFF. The CDR3 DNA reads TGTGCCAGCACTCAGGACTCCATGAACACTGAAGCTTTCTTT.